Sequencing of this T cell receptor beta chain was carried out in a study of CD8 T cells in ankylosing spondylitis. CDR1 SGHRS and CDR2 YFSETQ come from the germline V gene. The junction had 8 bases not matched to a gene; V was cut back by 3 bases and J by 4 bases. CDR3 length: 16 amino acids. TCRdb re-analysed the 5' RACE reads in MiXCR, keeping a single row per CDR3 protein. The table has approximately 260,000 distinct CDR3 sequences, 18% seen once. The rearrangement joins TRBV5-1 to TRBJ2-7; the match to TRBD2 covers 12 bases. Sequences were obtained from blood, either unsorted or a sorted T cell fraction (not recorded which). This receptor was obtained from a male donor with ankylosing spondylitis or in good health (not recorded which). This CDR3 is CASSSEKTSGSYEQYF. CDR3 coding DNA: TGCGCCAGCAGCTCGGAAAAGACTAGCGGGAGTTACGAGCAGTACTTC.